Listed here are 21 T cell receptor beta chains from one sample, sequenced in a study of cytomegalovirus exposure and HLA in healthy donors (TCRdb year 2017). The method was the immunoSEQ multiplex PCR assay. For the multiplex PCR, a mixture combining 60 forward primers for TCR Vbeta segments and 13 reverse primers for TCR Jbeta segments was used. TCRdb limited this immuneACCESS table to in-frame rearrangements with V and J called. A share of clones is missing; checked studies link under half to unresolved V genes, and the rest is unexplained. The data table for this sample lists about 65,000 clones. The ten largest clonotypes hold 15% to 20% of the sample. Material: PBMCs. The receptors derive from a boy aged 10-17 years in good health and CMV-seronegative.

For this clone: An end of the junction does not agree with germline; a read error may underlie this. V is TRBV4-2 and J is TRBJ1-2; the D is unclear. This CDR3 has 15 residues. CDR1 LGHNA and CDR2 YNFKEQ come from the germline V gene. CDR3 nucleotides: TGTGCCAGCAGCCAAGATGAGGGATCCGACTATGGCCACACCTTC. Protein sequence: CASSQDEGSDYGHTF.

With regard to this clone: This sample also contains other DNA sequences that code for the same CDR3. The CDR3 is CASTLLPRPGGPVSYNEQFF. In nucleotides, the CDR3 is TGCGCCAGCACCCTCCTCCCGCGGCCTGGGGGCCCAGTGAGCTACAATGAGCAGTTCTTC. V is TRBV23-1 and J is TRBJ2-1; TRBD1 is a possible D gene (6 bases). TRBV23-1 is known as an ORF, though its function is uncertain. This CDR3 spans 20 amino acids. Trimming removed 7 bases from V and 3 bases from J, with 31 bases in between.

The chain couples TRBV19 to TRBJ2-1, with 7 bases aligning to TRBD1. Germline V gene lookup returns CDR1 LNHDA and CDR2 SQIVND (reference sequence). CDR3 length: 17 residues. The V gene end was trimmed by 6 bases and the J gene end by 0 bases; junction bases not matched to a gene: 11. CDR3 nucleotides: TGTGCCAGTAGGTCGAGAACAGGGGCCAGCTCCTACAATGAGCAGTTCTTC. Its protein product is CASRSRTGASSYNEQFF.

V usage is TRBV30 and J usage is TRBJ1-5, with 8 nucleotides matching TRBD1. J was trimmed by 7 bases and V by 1 base; bases with no gene match: 9. This CDR3 region has 15 residues. Per the germline V gene, CDR1 is GTSNPN and CDR2 is SVGIG (reference sequence). CDR3 DNA: TGTGCCTGGAGTGCCGGACAGGGCTTTCGGCAGCCCCAGCATTTT. It encodes CAWSAGQGFRQPQHF.

Considering frequency, this clone is large. Different DNA sequences within this sample yield the same CDR3. V usage is TRBV5-1 and J usage is TRBJ1-2, with D perhaps matching TRBD1 (5 bases). Germline V lookup: CDR1 SGHRS, CDR2 YFSETQ. V was trimmed by 0 bases and J by 5 bases, leaving 17 bases between them. The CDR3 is 16 amino acids. As DNA, the CDR3 is TGCGCCAGCAGCTTGGAAGGGGTCAGCGAACCGTATGGCTACACCTTC. It specifies CASSLEGVSEPYGYTF.

The chain carries TRBV9 and TRBJ2-1; 9 positions match TRBD2. This CDR3 has 14 amino acids. Germline CDR1 and CDR2: SGDLS and YYNGEE. The V segment lost 0 bases and the J segment 6 bases; nucleotides outside the gene matches: 1. CDR3 residues: CASSVVRGGNEQFF. The CDR3, as DNA: TGTGCCAGCAGCGTAGTGCGGGGGGGCAATGAGCAGTTCTTC.

V gene TRBV5-6 combines with J gene TRBJ1-1; 9 nucleotides agree with TRBD1. This CDR3 spans 15 amino acids. Losses at the gene ends were 4 bases for V and 5 bases for J; bases not matched to a gene: 9. Germline V gene sequence: CDR1 SGHDT, CDR2 YYEEEE. The CDR3 loop is CASSELQGARTEAFF. DNA of the CDR3: TGTGCCAGCAGCGAGCTACAGGGGGCCCGAACTGAAGCTTTCTTT.

The genes are TRBV6-5 and TRBJ2-1, with 7 bases identical to TRBD2. CDR1 is MNHEY, CDR2 SVGAGI, per germline. The J segment lost 5 bases and the V segment lost 7 bases, leaving 5 bases of the junction unmatched. The CDR3 loop spans 13 amino acids. This CDR3 is CASKGAGDNEQFF. The CDR3 region has the DNA TGTGCCAGCAAGGGCGCGGGAGACAATGAGCAGTTCTTC.

The gene calls are TRBV5-1 and TRBJ2-1, with TRBD1 as a possible D gene (6 bases). V lost 8 bases and J lost 4, with 19 bases in between. The germline V gene has CDR1 SGHRS and CDR2 YFSETQ. This CDR3 has 15 amino acids. CDR3 sequence: CASSQGHLTYNEQFF. In DNA, the CDR3 is TGCGCCAGTTCCCAGGGGCATCTAACTTACAATGAGCAGTTCTTC.

The chain couples TRBV15 to TRBJ2-3; 11 bases are shared with TRBD2. The CDR3 contains 15 residues. The germline gives CDR1 LNHNV, CDR2 YYDKDF (reference sequence). With V trimmed by 5 bases and J by 4 bases, 5 bases remained unmatched. As DNA, the CDR3 is TGTGCCACCAGCGCGACTAGCGGGATTGCAGATACGCAGTATTTT. Its translation: CATSATSGIADTQYF.

The CDR3 bases are TGTGCCAGCAGCCGGGGACAGGGGGCCCTTACTAATGAAAAACTGTTTTTT. Translation gives CASSRGQGALTNEKLFF. This rearrangement joins TRBV7-2 to TRBJ1-4, with 12 positions matching TRBD1. The length of the CDR3 is 17 residues. The J segment lost 2 bases and the V segment lost 5 bases, leaving 6 bases of the junction unmatched. CDR1 SGHTA and CDR2 FQGNSA come from the germline V gene.

In DNA, the CDR3 is TGTGCCAGCAGCTTGGATACCGGGTTAGATACGCAGTATTTT. This sequence encodes CASSLDTGLDTQYF. The chain couples TRBV7-8 to TRBJ2-3; D unresolved. The V and J ends lost 3 bases and 5 bases respectively, with 12 bases between them. This CDR3 is built from 14 residues. Germline V gene sequence: CDR1 SGHVS, CDR2 FQNEAQ. The full variable domain, its missing parts supplied by reference TRBV7-8 and TRBJ2-3, is GAGVSQSPRYKVAKRGQDVALRCDPISGHVSLFWYQQALGQGPEFLTYFQNEAQLDKSGLPSDRFFAERPEGSVSTLKIQRTQQEDSAVYLCASSLDTGLDTQYFGPGTRLTVL.

For this clone: The sample carries other DNA sequences with the same CDR3. The chain has TRBV11-2 and TRBJ1-2, with D uncertain. The V gene's germline CDR1 is SGHAT and CDR2 FQNNGV. The germline V and J ends were trimmed by 4 bases and 2 bases, with 2 bases remaining between them. The CDR3 runs to 11 residues. The CDR3 region is CASSSNYGYTF. CDR3 DNA: TGTGCCAGCAGCTCAAACTATGGCTACACCTTC.

CDR3 region: CASSQGQGAENYGYTF. As DNA, the CDR3 is TGTGCCAGCAGCCAAGGACAGGGGGCGGAGAACTATGGCTACACCTTC. The chain uses TRBV4-2 and TRBJ1-2; 10 bases match TRBD1. Per the germline V gene, CDR1 is LGHNA and CDR2 is YNFKEQ. The CDR3 length is 16 residues. With 1 base clipped from V and 2 bases from J, the junction kept 4 bases outside the gene matches.

This sequence joins TRBV5-1 and TRBJ1-3; possibly TRBD1 for D (6 bases). This CDR3 is 15 amino acids long. Trimming cost V 4 bases and J 0 bases, with 11 bases left between them. Germline CDR1 SGHRS, CDR2 YFSETQ. This CDR3 is CASSTTGASGNTIYF. The DNA for the CDR3 is TGCGCCAGCAGCACGACAGGCGCCTCTGGAAACACCATATATTTT.

This CDR3 is CASSLQARNTEAFF. The CDR3, as DNA: TGTGCCAGCAGCTTACAGGCGAGAAACACTGAAGCTTTCTTT. This chain joins TRBV7-2 and TRBJ1-1; D call uncertain. CDR1 is SGHTA, CDR2 FQGNSA, per germline. This CDR3 is built from 14 residues. V lost 2 bases to trimming and J lost 2 bases, with 9 bases between them.

The rearrangement links TRBV6-1 to TRBJ2-7; the match to TRBD1 covers 8 bases. The CDR3 spans 17 residues. The V segment lost 2 bases and the J segment 0 bases; nucleotides outside the gene matches: 9. CDR1 is MNHNS, CDR2 SASEGT, per germline. The CDR3 DNA reads as TGTGCCAGCAGTGAAATTTCAGGGGGCAGCTTCTCCTACGAGCAGTACTTC. Protein sequence: CASSEISGGSFSYEQYF.

CDR3 loop: CASAEPELTGAVMSTEAFF. The CDR3 region has the DNA TGTGCTAGTGCCGAACCTGAATTGACAGGGGCGGTGATGAGCACTGAAGCTTTCTTT. The V call is TRBV12-5, the J call TRBJ1-1; 8 bases map to TRBD1. Germline CDR1 LGHNT, CDR2 FRNRAP. V lost 7 bases to trimming and J lost 4 bases; unmatched junction nucleotides: 23. CDR3 size: 19 residues.

This rearrangement joins TRBV7-9 to TRBJ2-7, with a weak D call TRBD2 (6 bases). CDR3 length: 15 residues. Germline CDR1 SEHNR, CDR2 FQNEAQ (reference sequence). V was clipped by 5 bases and J by 7 bases, with 21 bases between them. The chain's CDR3 is CASSIIPGSLGEQYF. CDR3 coding DNA: TGTGCCAGCAGCATCATACCCGGGAGCCTTGGGGAGCAGTACTTC.

V gene TRBV5-6 combines with J gene TRBJ1-2; unclear D gene. V lost 2 bases and J 1 base, leaving 6 bases between the germline ends. This CDR3 spans 13 amino acids. Germline CDR1 and CDR2: SGHDT and YYEEEE. CDR3 amino acids: CASSLGSNYGYTF. The CDR3, as DNA: TGTGCCAGCAGCTTAGGGAGTAACTATGGCTACACCTTC.

This chain links TRBV30 with TRBJ2-5; 8 positions agree with TRBD2. Looked up from germline, CDR1 is GTSNPN and CDR2 is SVGIG (reference sequence). CDR3 length: 12 residues. V lost 4 bases and J lost 2; bases outside the gene matches: 0. The CDR3 DNA reads as TGTGCCTGGACTAGCGGGCAAGAGACCCAGTACTTC. As protein: CAWTSGQETQYF.